This T cell receptor (beta chain) appears in the sequencing data of a study of blood T cell repertoires in COVID-19. Study-level information: Samples of COVID-19 (acute and convalescent) were obtained from the United States, Italy and Spain. T cells, B-cell-depleted T cells, or PBMCs supplied cDNA or gDNA.

This clone was observed a single time. There are 16 residues in the CDR3. Per the germline V gene, CDR1 is SGHNT and CDR2 is YYREEE (reference sequence). The germline V and J ends were trimmed by 0 bases and 0 bases, with 9 bases remaining between them. Authors' analysis steps: Estimated nucleated cell counts came from reference gene primer amplification. TCRdb keeps only in-frame clones here, not all; method: immunoSEQ multiplex PCR. V, J and clone size reflect that table, while D and trimming were determined from the DNA. Of 110,000 to 150,000 clones listed, approximately 88% were seen once; the top ten hold about 1.7%.

The chain employs TRBV5-4 and TRBJ2-2; the D is unclear. The TCR was taken from a woman between 45 and 60 years old with acute or convalescent COVID-19. Sequencing was done on a sample of peripheral blood. CDR3 sequence (DNA): TGTGCCAGCAGCTTGGTCGGCGGAACGAACACCGGGGAGCTGTTTTTT. This gives the protein CASSLVGGTNTGELFF.